This TCR beta chain stems from a study of radiation and T cells in renal cell carcinoma (dated by TCRdb to 2020 to 2022). General notes on the study: TCR beta sequencing covered over 50 samples in total, comprising approximately 25 tumors and around 27 peripheral blood samples. The last blood draw happened 4 weeks after radiation, timed to coincide with nephrectomy. A total of 4,016,671 unique CDR3 nucleotide sequences, encoding 2.5 million to 3 million unique CDR3 amino acid sequences, were found across all 50 or so samples.

The germline V gene gives CDR1 as SGHTA and CDR2 as FQGTGA. Unmatched junction bases come to 9, with V trimmed by 4 bases and J by 15 bases. The CDR3 sequence holds 13 residues, the cysteine and phenylalanine included. CDR3 DNA only is kept here, 39 bases in frame from base 1. As regards this clone: Its antigen is not yet known. Nothing much larger sits one base from this clone, and base qualities are not available.

Beyond this particular receptor, the publication reports: No pretreatment tumor biopsies were available, so the baseline intratumoral presence of clonotypes could not be determined. Blood repertoire dynamics were not followed beyond 4 weeks after treatment. Effects of radiation dose or scheduling on the TCR repertoire could not be addressed with the single-armed trial design. An increase in top tumor clonotypes in blood was observed from baseline to 2 weeks post-radiation, followed by contraction by 4 weeks, which was taken to suggest transient expansion of tumor-resident clones.

TCR beta libraries were generated from genomic DNA with the immunoSEQ kit, following the manufacturer's recommendations. To prepare the libraries, a first multiplex PCR with proprietary primers was run, followed by a second PCR that added unique barcodes, and a bead cleanup was done after each round. A positive control reaction and a negative control reaction, both provided in the kit, were run with every batch of samples. The final libraries underwent checking on an Agilent 4200 TapeStation D1000 ScreenTape, volumetric pooling, and quantification by qPCR. An Illumina NextSeq500 fitted with a MidOutput 150-cycle cartridge performed the sequencing, running 156 Read1 cycles and 15 Index1 cycles with the kit's custom primers. The pooled library was loaded at about 0.98 pM, with a roughly 21% PhiX control spiked in. The study's processing was this. The vendor-processed data were analyzed in R, and a clonotype was defined as all T cells that share the same CDR3 nucleotide sequence. In the clone abundance analyses, frequencies in each sample were normalized to that sample's 10,000 most abundant clones. Public T cell clones, which averaged fewer than five per sample, were excluded before analysis. Tumor-enriched and baseline blood-enriched clonotypes were defined by at least a 32-fold difference in abundance between compartments. A beta-binomial differential abundance model was used to identify clonotypes that expanded or contracted between blood time points. Similarity between tumor and blood repertoires was quantified using the Baroni-Urbani and Buser coefficient, and groups were compared with two-tailed Wilcoxon tests in R. The source is immuneACCESS, and TCRdb retained only in-frame sequences with V and J called. Part of the clones is not carried over; for the studies checked, unresolved V genes explain less than half of this, and the remainder is unexplained. The D gene and trimming were derived from the DNA, and the V and J assignments and clone size from that table. For this sample there are just under 150,000 clones; 86% appear just once. 15% to 20% of the sample belongs to the ten largest clones.

Per the publication, the time point label means: blood 4 weeks post-SBRT, at nephrectomy. Explained via the paper, the treatment or condition label denotes: 15 Gy SBRT to primary tumor, nephrectomy 4 weeks later. Samples came from a clinical trial, in which primary renal cell carcinomas received 15 Gy stereotactic body radiation therapy followed by nephrectomy 4 weeks later. To follow tumor-enriched clonotypes, serial peripheral blood was collected from radiation-treated patients at baseline and at 2 weeks and 4 weeks after SBRT. All patients had renal cell carcinoma with clear cell pathology. The QIAamp DNA Blood Mini Kit (Qiagen) was used to prepare genomic DNA for TCR sequencing. Only samples passing all quality control checks were included in the analyses.

The rearrangement joined TRBV7-3 to TRBJ2-1, with 10 middle bases fitting TRBD2. The material sequenced was blood, taken from a patient whose treatment included radiotherapy and nephrectomy. The TCR comes from a woman aged 45-60 years with renal cell carcinoma. The CDR3 reads as follows: CASSSGLADRLFF. The nucleotides read TGTGCCAGCAGCTCCGGACTAGCGGATAGACTGTTCTTC.